This TCR beta chain was retrieved from a study of blood T cell repertoires in COVID-19. Study-wide context: Researchers got acute and convalescent COVID-19 samples from the United States, Italy and Spain. The analysed material was cDNA or gDNA that came from T cells, B-cell-depleted T cells, or PBMCs.

The length of the CDR3 is 13 residues. V gave up 5 bases and J gave up 4 bases, with 11 bases separating them. CDR1 is SGHAT, CDR2 FQNNGV, per germline. In the source study's methods: Cell counts per sample came from amplifying reference gene primers. Measured with immunoSEQ multiplex PCR; TCRdb has only the in-frame clones, and not every one. That table gives V, J and clone size, and the DNA gave D and trimming. Of fewer than 250,000 clones listed, around four fifths are singletons. The genes are TRBV11-2 and TRBJ1-2; no firm D call. This clonotype was sampled from a woman in her thirties or forties with active or convalescent COVID-19. The sequencing sample was made of peripheral blood. The CDR3 region is CASSPGNVYGYTF. The CDR3 DNA sequence: TGTGCCAGCAGCCCCGGGAATGTCTATGGCTACACCTTC.